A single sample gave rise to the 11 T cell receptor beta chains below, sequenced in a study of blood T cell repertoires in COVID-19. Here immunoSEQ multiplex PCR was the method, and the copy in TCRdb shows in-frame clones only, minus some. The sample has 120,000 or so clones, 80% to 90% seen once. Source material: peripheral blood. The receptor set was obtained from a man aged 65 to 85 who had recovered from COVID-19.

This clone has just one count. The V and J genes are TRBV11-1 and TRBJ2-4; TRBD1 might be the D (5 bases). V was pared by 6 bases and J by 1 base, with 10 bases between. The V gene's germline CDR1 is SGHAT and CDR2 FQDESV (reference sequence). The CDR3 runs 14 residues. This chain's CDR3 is CASSNGAAKNIQYF. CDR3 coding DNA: TGTGCCAGCAGTAATGGGGCTGCCAAAAACATTCAGTACTTC.

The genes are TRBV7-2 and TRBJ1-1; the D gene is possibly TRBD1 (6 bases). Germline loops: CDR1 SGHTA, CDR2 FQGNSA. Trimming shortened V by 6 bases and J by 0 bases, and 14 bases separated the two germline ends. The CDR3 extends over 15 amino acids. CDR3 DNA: TGTGCCAGCAGTTGGGCAGGGGTCCTGAACACTGAAGCTTTCTTT. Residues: CASSWAGVLNTEAFF.

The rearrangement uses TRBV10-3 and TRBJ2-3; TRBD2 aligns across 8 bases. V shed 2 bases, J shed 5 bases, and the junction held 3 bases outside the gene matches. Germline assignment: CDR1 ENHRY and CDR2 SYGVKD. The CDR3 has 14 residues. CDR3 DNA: TGTGCCATCAGTGAGGAGCGGGGGAGAGATACGCAGTATTTT. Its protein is CAISEERGRDTQYF.

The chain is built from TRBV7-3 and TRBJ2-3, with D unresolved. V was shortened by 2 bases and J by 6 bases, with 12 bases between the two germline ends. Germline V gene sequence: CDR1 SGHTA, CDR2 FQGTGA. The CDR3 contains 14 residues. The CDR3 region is CASSLFTRDDTQYF. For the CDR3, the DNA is TGTGCCAGCAGCTTATTTACCCGAGATGATACGCAGTATTTT. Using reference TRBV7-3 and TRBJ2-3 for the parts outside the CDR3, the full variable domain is GAGVSQTPSNKVTEKGKYVELRCDPISGHTALYWYRQSLGQGPEFLIYFQGTGAADDSGLPNDRFFAVRPEGSVSTLKIQRTERGDSAVYLCASSLFTRDDTQYFGPGTRLTVL.

As DNA, the CDR3 is TGTGCCAGTAGTACCCTTAGCGGGGGCACCTACAATGAGCAGTTCTTC. Its protein product is CASSTLSGGTYNEQFF. V and J are TRBV19 and TRBJ2-1; TRBD2 matches at 9 bases. This CDR3 spans 16 amino acids. The germline V gene encodes CDR1 LNHDA and CDR2 SQIVND (reference sequence). V shed 4 bases and J 2 bases; nucleotides not matched to a gene: 6.

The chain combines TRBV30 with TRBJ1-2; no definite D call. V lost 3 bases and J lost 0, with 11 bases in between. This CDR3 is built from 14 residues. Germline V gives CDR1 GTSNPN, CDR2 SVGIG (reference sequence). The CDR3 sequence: CAWRAGGSNYGYTF. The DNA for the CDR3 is TGTGCCTGGAGGGCGGGCGGTTCTAACTATGGCTACACCTTC. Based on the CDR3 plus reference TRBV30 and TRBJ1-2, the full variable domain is SQTIHQWPATLVQPVGSPLSLECTVEGTSNPNLYWYRQAAGRGLQLLFYSVGIGQISSEVPQNLSASRPQDRQFILSSKKLLLSDSGFYLCAWRAGGSNYGYTFGSGTRLTVV.

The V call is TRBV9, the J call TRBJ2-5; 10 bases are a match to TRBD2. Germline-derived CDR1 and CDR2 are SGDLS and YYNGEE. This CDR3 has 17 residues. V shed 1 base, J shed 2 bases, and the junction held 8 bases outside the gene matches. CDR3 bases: TGTGCCAGCAGCGTACGGGGAGGTAGCGGGGGGCAAGAGACCCAGTACTTC. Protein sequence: CASSVRGGSGGQETQYF.

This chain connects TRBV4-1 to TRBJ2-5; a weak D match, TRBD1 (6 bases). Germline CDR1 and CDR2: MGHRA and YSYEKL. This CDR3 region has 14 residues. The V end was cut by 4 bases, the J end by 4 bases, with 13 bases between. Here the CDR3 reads CASSPVGGRETQYF. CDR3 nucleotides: TGCGCCAGCAGCCCTGTAGGGGGTCGAGAGACCCAGTACTTC.

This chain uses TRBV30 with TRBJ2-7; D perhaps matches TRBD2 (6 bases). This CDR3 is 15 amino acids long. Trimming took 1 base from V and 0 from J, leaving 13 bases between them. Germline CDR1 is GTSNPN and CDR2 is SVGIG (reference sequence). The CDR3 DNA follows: TGTGCCTGGAGTGCGACGGGACTTACCTCCTACGAGCAGTACTTC. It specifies CAWSATGLTSYEQYF.

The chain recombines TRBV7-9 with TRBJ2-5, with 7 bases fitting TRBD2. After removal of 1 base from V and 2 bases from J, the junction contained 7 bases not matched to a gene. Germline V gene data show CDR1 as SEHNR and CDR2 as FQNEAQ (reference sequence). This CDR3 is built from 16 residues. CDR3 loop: CASSLGTSFWQETQYF. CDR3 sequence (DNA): TGTGCCAGCAGCTTAGGGACTAGTTTTTGGCAAGAGACCCAGTACTTC. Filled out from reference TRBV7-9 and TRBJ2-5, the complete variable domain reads DTGVSQNPRHKITKRGQNVTFRCDPISEHNRLYWYRQTLGQGPEFLTYFQNEAQLEKSRLLSDRFSAERPKGSFSTLEIQRTEQGDSAMYLCASSLGTSFWQETQYFGPGTRLLVL.

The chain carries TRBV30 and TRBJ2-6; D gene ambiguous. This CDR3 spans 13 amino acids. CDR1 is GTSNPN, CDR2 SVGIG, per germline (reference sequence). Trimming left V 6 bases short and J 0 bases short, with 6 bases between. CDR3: CACPSSGANVLTF. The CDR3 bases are TGTGCCTGCCCGAGCTCTGGGGCCAACGTCCTGACTTTC.